This T cell receptor (beta chain) was captured by sequencing in a study of shared clonotypes between healthy human individuals. About the research overall: For every donor, three CD4 naive, three CD4 memory, two CD8 naive and one CD8 memory plates were used.

CD45RO-negative, CCR7-positively selected cells formed the naive CD8 fraction, excluding terminally differentiated effector memory CD45RA+ cells. Original methodology: Filtering of immunoSEQ junctional sequences could not match full-length read filtering. Profiling relied on immunoSEQ multiplex PCR, and the TCRdb table lists in-frame clones only, not all of them. That table furnishes V, J and clone size, whereas the DNA furnished D and trimming. The sample consists of roughly 2.1 million clones, about 92% of them appearing once. Germline CDR1 is LGHNA and CDR2 is YSLEER. V lost 0 bases and J lost 4, with 13 bases in between. The CDR3 is made up of 16 amino acids.

The chain combines TRBV4-3 with TRBJ2-4; possible D gene TRBD2, 5 bases. The clonotype was recovered from a man aged 18 to 29 in good health. Some clones in this sample may be carry-over from other donors' samples. The sample consisted of naive CD8+ T cells from PBMCs. In DNA form, the CDR3 reads TGCGCCAGCAGCCAAGATTTCGGGAATTCAAAAAACATTCAGTACTTC. Translated, it gives CASSQDFGNSKNIQYF.